This T cell receptor beta chain stems from a study of technical replicates of blood from a handful of donors. CDR3 length equals 18 residues. The germline V and J ends were trimmed by 3 bases and 1 base, with 21 bases remaining between them. Germline loops: CDR1 SNHLY, CDR2 FYNNEI. Here immunoSEQ multiplex PCR was the method, and the copy in TCRdb shows in-frame clones only, minus some. The sample includes some 80,000 clones, about 97% of them seen just once. V gene TRBV2 combines with J gene TRBJ1-1; maybe TRBD1 (6 bases). The clonotype originates from a human donor in good health. Material: T cells isolated from PBMCs. The CDR3 nucleotides are TGTGCCAGCAGTGATCTGCGGGAGGCACAGGGAGCGAACACTGAAGCTTTCTTT. Translation: CASSDLREAQGANTEAFF.